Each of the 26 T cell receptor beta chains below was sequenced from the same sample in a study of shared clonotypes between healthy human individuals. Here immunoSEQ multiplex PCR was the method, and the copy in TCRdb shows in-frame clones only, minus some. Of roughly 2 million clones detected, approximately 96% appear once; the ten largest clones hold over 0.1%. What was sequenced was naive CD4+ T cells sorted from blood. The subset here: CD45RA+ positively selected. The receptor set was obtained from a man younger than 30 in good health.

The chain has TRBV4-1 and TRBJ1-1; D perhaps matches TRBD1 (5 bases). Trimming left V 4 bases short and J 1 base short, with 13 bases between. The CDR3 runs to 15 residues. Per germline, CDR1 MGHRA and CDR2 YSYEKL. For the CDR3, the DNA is TGCGCCAGCAGCCGACCCGGGGCAACGAACACTGAAGCTTTCTTT. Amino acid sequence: CASSRPGATNTEAFF.

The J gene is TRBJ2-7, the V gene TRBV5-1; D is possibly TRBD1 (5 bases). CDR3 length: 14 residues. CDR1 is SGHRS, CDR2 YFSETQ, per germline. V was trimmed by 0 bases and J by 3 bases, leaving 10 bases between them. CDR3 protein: CASSLVSQGYEQYF. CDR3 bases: TGCGCCAGCAGCTTGGTTAGCCAGGGCTACGAGCAGTACTTC.

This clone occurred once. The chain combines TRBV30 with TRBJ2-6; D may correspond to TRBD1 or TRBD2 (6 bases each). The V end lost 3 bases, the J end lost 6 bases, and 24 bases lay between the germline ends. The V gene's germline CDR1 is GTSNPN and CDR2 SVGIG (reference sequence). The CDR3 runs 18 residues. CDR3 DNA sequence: TGTGCCTGGAGCGCCAAGGGGGGCCGCGGGACTCTGGCCAACGTCCTGACTTTC. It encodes CAWSAKGGRGTLANVLTF.

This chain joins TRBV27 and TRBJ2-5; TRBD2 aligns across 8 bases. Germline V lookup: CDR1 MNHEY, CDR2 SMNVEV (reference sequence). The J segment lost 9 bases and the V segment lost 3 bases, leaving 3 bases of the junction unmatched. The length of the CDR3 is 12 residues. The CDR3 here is CASSFSGGAQYF. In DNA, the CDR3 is TGTGCCAGCAGTTTTTCCGGGGGGGCCCAGTACTTC.

The CDR3 spells CASWADRLQGHAGYTF. CDR3 in DNA: TGTGCCAGTTGGGCGGACAGGCTTCAAGGGCACGCTGGCTACACCTTC. This chain links TRBV19 with TRBJ1-2; 7 nucleotides line up with TRBD1. Trimming took 8 bases from V and 7 from J; bases not matched to a gene: 19. The length of the CDR3 is 16 residues. Germline loops: CDR1 LNHDA, CDR2 SQIVND (reference sequence).

The CDR3 DNA follows: TGTGCCAGCAGCTCGGCAGGGAATCAGCCCCAGCATTTT. Protein: CASSSAGNQPQHF. The V gene is TRBV5-6, the J gene TRBJ1-5, with D perhaps matching TRBD1 (5 bases). V dropped 3 bases and J dropped 4 bases, with 8 bases sitting between them. The CDR3 covers 13 residues. The germline CDR1 and CDR2 sequences are SGHDT and YYEEEE.

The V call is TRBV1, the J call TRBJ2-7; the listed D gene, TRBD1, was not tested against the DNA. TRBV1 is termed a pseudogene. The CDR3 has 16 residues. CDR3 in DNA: TGCACCAGCAGCATCGCGGTGGACAGGGTACTCTACGAGCAGTACTTC. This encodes CTSSIAVDRVLYEQYF.

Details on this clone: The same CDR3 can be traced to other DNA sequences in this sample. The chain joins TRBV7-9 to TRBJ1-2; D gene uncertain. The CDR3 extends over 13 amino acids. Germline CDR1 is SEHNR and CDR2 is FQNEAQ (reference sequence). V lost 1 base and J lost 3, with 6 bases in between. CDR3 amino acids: CASSLGRDYGYTF. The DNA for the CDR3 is TGTGCCAGCAGCTTAGGACGCGACTATGGCTACACCTTC.

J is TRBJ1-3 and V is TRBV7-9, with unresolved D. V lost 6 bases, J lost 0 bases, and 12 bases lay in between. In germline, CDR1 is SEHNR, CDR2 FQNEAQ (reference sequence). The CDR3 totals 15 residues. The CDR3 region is CASSIHYASGNTIYF. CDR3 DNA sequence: TGTGCCAGCAGTATACATTACGCCTCTGGAAACACCATATATTTT.

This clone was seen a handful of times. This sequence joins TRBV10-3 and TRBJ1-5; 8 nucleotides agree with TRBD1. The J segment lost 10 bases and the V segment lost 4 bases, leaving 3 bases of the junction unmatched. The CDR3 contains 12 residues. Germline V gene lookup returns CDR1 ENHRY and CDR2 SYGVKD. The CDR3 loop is CAISGTGNPQHF. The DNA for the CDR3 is TGTGCCATCAGTGGGACAGGGAATCCCCAGCATTTT.

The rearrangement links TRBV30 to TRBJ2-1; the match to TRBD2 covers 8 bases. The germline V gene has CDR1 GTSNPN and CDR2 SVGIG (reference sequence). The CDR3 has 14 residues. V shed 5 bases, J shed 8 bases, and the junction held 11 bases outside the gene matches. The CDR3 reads CAWGTSGTGYEQFF. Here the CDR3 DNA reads TGTGCCTGGGGTACTAGCGGTACGGGATATGAGCAGTTCTTC. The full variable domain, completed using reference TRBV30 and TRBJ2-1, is SQTIHQWPATLVQPVGSPLSLECTVEGTSNPNLYWYRQAAGRGLQLLFYSVGIGQISSEVPQNLSASRPQDRQFILSSKKLLLSDSGFYLCAWGTSGTGYEQFFGPGTRLTVL.

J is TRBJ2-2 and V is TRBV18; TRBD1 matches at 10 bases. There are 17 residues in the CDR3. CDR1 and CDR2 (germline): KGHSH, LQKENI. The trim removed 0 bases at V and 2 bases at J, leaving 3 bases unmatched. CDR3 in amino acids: CASSPPGQGVNTGELFF. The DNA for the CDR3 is TGTGCCAGCTCACCACCCGGACAGGGGGTAAACACCGGGGAGCTGTTTTTT.

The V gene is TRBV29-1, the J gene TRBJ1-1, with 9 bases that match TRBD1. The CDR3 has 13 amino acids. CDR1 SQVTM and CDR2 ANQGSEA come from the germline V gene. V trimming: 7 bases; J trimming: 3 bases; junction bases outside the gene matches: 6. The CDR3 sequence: CSDTGGVHTEAFF. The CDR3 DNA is TGCAGCGACACAGGGGGCGTACACACTGAAGCTTTCTTT.

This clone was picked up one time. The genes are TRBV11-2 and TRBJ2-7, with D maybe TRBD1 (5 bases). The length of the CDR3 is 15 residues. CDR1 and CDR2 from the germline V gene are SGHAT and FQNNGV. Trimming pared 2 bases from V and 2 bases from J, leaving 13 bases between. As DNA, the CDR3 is TGTGCCAGCAGCTTAATCGGCCAGGGTGCCTACGAGCAGTACTTC. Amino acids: CASSLIGQGAYEQYF.

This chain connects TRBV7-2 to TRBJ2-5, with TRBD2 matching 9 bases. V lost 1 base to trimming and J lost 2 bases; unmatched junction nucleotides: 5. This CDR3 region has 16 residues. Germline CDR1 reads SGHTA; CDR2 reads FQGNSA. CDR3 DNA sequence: TGTGCCAGCAGCTTAGGCGGACTAGCGATTCAAGAGACCCAGTACTTC. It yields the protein CASSLGGLAIQETQYF.

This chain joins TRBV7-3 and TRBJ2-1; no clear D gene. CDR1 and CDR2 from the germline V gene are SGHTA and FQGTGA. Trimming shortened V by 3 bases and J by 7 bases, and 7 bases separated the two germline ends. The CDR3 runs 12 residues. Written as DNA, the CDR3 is TGTGCCAGCAGCTTGGACGGTAATGAGCAGTTCTTC. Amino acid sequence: CASSLDGNEQFF.

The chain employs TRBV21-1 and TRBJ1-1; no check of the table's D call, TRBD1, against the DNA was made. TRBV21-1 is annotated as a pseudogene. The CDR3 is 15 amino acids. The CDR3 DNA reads TGTGCCAGCAGCCCTCCCCAGGGGGTGAACACTGAAGCTTTCTTT. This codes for CASSPPQGVNTEAFF.

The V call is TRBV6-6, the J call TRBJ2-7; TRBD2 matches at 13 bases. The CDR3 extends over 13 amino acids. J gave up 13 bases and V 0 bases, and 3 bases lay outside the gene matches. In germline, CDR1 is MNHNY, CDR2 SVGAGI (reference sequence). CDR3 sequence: CASSYSWTSGSYF. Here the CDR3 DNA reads TGTGCCAGCAGTTACTCCTGGACTAGCGGGAGCTACTTC.

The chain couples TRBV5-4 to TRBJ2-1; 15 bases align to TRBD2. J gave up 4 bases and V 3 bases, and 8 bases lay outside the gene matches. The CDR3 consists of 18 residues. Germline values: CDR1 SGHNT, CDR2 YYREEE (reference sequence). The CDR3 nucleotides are TGTGCCAGCAGCTCTCCGGGACTAGCGGGGGGAACTTACAATGAGCAGTTCTTC. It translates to CASSSPGLAGGTYNEQFF. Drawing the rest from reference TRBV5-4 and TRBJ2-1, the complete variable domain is ETGVTQSPTHLIKTRGQQVTLRCSSQSGHNTVSWYQQALGQGPQFIFQYYREEENGRGNFPPRFSGLQFPNYSSELNVNALELDDSALYLCASSSPGLAGGTYNEQFFGPGTRLTVL.

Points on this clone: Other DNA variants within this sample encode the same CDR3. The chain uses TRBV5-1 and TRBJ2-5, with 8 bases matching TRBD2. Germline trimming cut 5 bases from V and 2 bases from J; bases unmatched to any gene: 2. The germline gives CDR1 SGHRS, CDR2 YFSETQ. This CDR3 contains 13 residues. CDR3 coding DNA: TGCGCCAGCAGACTAGCGGTACAAGAGACCCAGTACTTC. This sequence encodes CASRLAVQETQYF.

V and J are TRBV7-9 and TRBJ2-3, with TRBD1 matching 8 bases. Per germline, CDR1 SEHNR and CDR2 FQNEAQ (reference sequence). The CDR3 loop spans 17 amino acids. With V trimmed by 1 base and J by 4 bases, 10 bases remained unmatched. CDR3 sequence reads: CASSLVVTTDRADTQYF. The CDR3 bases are TGTGCCAGCAGCTTAGTAGTGACGACGGACAGGGCAGATACGCAGTATTTT.

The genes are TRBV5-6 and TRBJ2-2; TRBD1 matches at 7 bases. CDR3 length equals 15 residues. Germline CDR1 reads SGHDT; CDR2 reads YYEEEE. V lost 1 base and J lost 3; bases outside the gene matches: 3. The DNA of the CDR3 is TGTGCCAGCAGCTTGCCGGACAGGTACACCGGGGAGCTGTTTTTT. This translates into CASSLPDRYTGELFF.

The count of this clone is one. As DNA, the CDR3 is TGTGCCAGCAGCCCGGGACAGAATGAAAAACTGTTTTTT. Encoded protein: CASSPGQNEKLFF. This chain joins TRBV13 and TRBJ1-4; TRBD1 agrees at 7 bases. Germline V gene sequence: CDR1 PRHDT, CDR2 FYEKMQ (reference sequence). V shed 5 bases, J shed 5 bases, and the junction held 2 bases outside the gene matches. The CDR3 extends over 13 amino acids.

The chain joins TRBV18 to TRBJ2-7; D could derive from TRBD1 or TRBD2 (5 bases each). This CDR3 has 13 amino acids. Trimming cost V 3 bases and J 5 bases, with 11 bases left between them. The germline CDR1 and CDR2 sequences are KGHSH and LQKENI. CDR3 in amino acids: CASSPMGRDEQYF. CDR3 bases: TGTGCCAGCTCACCGATGGGACGAGACGAGCAGTACTTC.

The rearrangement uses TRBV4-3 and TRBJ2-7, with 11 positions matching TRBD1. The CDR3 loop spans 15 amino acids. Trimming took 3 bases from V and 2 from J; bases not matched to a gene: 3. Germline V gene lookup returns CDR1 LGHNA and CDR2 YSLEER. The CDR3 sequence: CASSHGTGGPYEQYF. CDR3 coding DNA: TGCGCCAGCAGCCACGGGACAGGGGGACCCTACGAGCAGTACTTC.

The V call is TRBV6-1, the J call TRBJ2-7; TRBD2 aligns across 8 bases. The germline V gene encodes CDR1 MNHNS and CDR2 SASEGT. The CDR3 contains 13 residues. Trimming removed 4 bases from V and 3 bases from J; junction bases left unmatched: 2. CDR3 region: CASSGAGGYEQYF. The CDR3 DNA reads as TGTGCCAGCAGTGGGGCGGGAGGCTACGAGCAGTACTTC.